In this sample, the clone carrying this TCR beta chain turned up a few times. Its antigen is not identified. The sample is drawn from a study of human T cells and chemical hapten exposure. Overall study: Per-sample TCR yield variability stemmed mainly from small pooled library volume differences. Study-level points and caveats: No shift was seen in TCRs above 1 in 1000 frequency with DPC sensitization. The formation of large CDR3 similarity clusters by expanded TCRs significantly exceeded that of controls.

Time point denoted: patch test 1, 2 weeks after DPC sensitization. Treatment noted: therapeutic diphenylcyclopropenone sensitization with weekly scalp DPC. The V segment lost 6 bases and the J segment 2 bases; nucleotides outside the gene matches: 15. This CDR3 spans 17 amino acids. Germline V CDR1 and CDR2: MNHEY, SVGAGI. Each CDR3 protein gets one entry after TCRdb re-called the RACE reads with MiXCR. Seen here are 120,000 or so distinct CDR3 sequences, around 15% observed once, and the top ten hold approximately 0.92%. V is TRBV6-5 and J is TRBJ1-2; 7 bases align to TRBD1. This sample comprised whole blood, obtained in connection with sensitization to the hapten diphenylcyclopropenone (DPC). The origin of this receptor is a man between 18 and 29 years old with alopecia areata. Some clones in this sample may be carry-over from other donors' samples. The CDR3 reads CASSPPGGRRLNYGYTF. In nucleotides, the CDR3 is TGTGCCAGCAGCCCCCCAGGGGGGCGCAGGCTAAACTATGGCTACACCTTC.